The 13 T cell receptor beta chains presented below share a single source sample, sequenced in a study of shared clonotypes between healthy human individuals. Some clones are missing from TCRdb's copy, which holds only in-frame ones; the method was immunoSEQ multiplex PCR. The table has about 490,000 clones, 79% seen once; the top ten hold about 12%. Sequencing input: PBMCs. The source is a woman aged 40 to 50 in good health. Some clones in this sample may be carry-over from other donors' samples.

Notes on this clone: The sample carries other DNA sequences with the same CDR3. The chain uses TRBV6-6 and TRBJ1-2; no reliable D call. The CDR3 sequence is 14 residues long. CDR1 and CDR2 from the germline V gene are MNHNY and SVGAGI (reference sequence). Trimming took off 0 bases at V and 1 base at J, with 6 bases between the two ends. CDR3 sequence (DNA): TGTGCCAGCAGTTACTCACAACTTAACTATGGCTACACCTTC. Its translation: CASSYSQLNYGYTF.

The chain employs TRBV5-4 and TRBJ2-2; TRBD2 agrees at 12 bases. V shed 3 bases, J shed 3 bases, and the junction held 3 bases outside the gene matches. The CDR3 runs 16 residues. Germline lookup yields CDR1 SGHNT and CDR2 YYREEE (reference sequence). The CDR3 loop reads CASSSRTSGDTGELFF. Here the CDR3 DNA reads TGTGCCAGCAGCTCTCGGACTAGCGGGGACACCGGGGAGCTGTTTTTT.

The J gene is TRBJ2-1, the V gene TRBV14, with D maybe TRBD1 (5 bases). V was clipped by 0 bases and J by 9 bases, with 24 bases between them. The CDR3 extends over 18 amino acids. The germline V gene encodes CDR1 SGHDN and CDR2 FVKESK. CDR3 in DNA: TGTGCCAGCAGCCAAGATTTGACTTCGGCCTTTTGGCAGGGTGAGCAGTTCTTC. It is translated as CASSQDLTSAFWQGEQFF.

The chain is built from TRBV28 and TRBJ1-1; D might be TRBD1 (5 bases). CDR3 length: 14 residues. Trimming removed 7 bases at V and 6 bases at J, with 18 bases between. The germline CDR1 and CDR2 sequences are MDHEN and SYDVKM. The CDR3 is CASTFRQGRAEAFF. The CDR3 DNA reads as TGTGCCAGCACCTTTCGCCAGGGACGGGCTGAAGCTTTCTTT.

Concerning this clone: The germline gene is not matched at one end of the junction; a read error may be the cause. This chain connects TRBV28 to TRBJ2-2; no clear D. The germline V gene has CDR1 MDHEN and CDR2 SYDVKM. This CDR3 has 12 amino acids. CDR3 nucleotides: TGTGCCAGCATGGCGGATTCCGGTGAGCTGTTTTTT. It translates to CASMADSGELFF. The variable domain in full, completed from reference TRBV28 and TRBJ2-2, reads DVKVTQSSRYLVKRTGEKVFLECVQDMDHENMFWYRQDPGLGLRLIYFSYDVKMKEKGDIPEGYSVSREKKERFSLILESASTNQTSMYLCASMADSGELFFGEGSRLTVL.

As for this clone: At one end, the junction sequence differs from germline, possibly due to a read error. The chain is built from TRBV7-8 and TRBJ1-4; 7 bases align to TRBD1. CDR3 size: 14 residues. CDR1 SGHVS and CDR2 FQNEAQ come from the germline V gene. The CDR3 coding sequence is TGTGCCGGCAGCTTGTTGACAGGGTCCGAAAAACTGTTTTTT. This codes for CAGSLLTGSEKLFF.

This clone was observed a single time. The chain combines TRBV5-1 with TRBJ2-7, with 12 bases that match TRBD1. This CDR3 is built from 14 residues. Per germline, CDR1 SGHRS and CDR2 YFSETQ. V lost 4 bases and J lost 4; bases outside the gene matches: 3. The CDR3 bases are TGCGCCAGCAGCCGGGACAGGGGGCAATACGAGCAGTACTTC. Its translation: CASSRDRGQYEQYF.

As for this clone: This may come from a read error, since a much larger clone is one base off. This sample includes further DNA sequences coding for the same CDR3. CDR3 amino acids: CASSVGGENQPQHF. CDR3 coding DNA: TGTGCCAGCTCTGTGGGAGGAGAGAATCAGCCCCAGCATTTT. V usage is TRBV6-1 and J usage is TRBJ1-5; D is unresolved. Germline V lookup: CDR1 MNHNS, CDR2 SASEGT. CDR3 length: 14 amino acids. The germline V and J ends were trimmed by 8 bases and 4 bases, with 15 bases remaining between them.

Comments on this clone: Other nucleotide sequences in the sample specify the same CDR3. The chain has TRBV2 and TRBJ1-2, with 8 nucleotides matching TRBD1. Germline V gene data show CDR1 as SNHLY and CDR2 as FYNNEI. This CDR3 has 15 amino acids. Trimming at V came to 4 bases and at J to 3 bases, leaving 7 bases not matched to a gene. CDR3 region: CASSGGQGGDYGYTF. The CDR3 nucleotides read TGTGCCAGCAGTGGTGGACAGGGAGGTGACTATGGCTACACCTTC.

The chain is built from TRBV6-1 and TRBJ2-7, with D perhaps matching TRBD1 (6 bases). CDR3 length equals 12 residues. The V end was cut by 8 bases, the J end by 4 bases, with 12 bases between. Germline V gene lookup returns CDR1 MNHNS and CDR2 SASEGT. The CDR3 DNA sequence: TGTGCCAGCGGTGGACAGCTTTACGAGCAGTACTTC. Amino acid sequence: CASGGQLYEQYF.

The CDR3 is CASSVGQGGDTQYF. Here the CDR3 DNA reads TGTGCCAGCAGCGTAGGGCAGGGAGGTGATACGCAGTATTTT. The chain links TRBV9 to TRBJ2-3, with a tentative D call TRBD2 (6 bases). Between the trimmed V and J ends, which lost 0 bases and 6 bases, there was a span of 11 bases. The V gene's germline CDR1 is SGDLS and CDR2 YYNGEE. This CDR3 has 14 amino acids. Variable domain in full (rest from reference TRBV9 and TRBJ2-3): DSGVTQTPKHLITATGQRVTLRCSPRSGDLSVYWYQQSLDQGLQFLIQYYNGEERAKGNILERFSAQQFPDLHSELNLSSLELGDSALYFCASSVGQGGDTQYFGPGTRLTVL.

The CDR3 region has the DNA TGTGCCAGCAGTTACGGGACAGGGTTCTACAATGAGCAGTTCTTC. Translated, it gives CASSYGTGFYNEQFF. The chain uses TRBV6-5 and TRBJ2-1; TRBD1 aligns across 9 bases. CDR1 is MNHEY and CDR2 is SVGAGI in the germline V gene. The CDR3 has 15 amino acids. V lost 2 bases and J lost 3; bases outside the gene matches: 2.

This clone came up many times. The V gene is TRBV5-1, the J gene TRBJ2-7, with a possible D match to TRBD1 (6 bases). Per germline, CDR1 SGHRS and CDR2 YFSETQ. The CDR3 spans 15 residues. V gave up 2 bases and J gave up 0 bases, with 12 bases separating them. The CDR3 loop is CASSLSRDTSYEQYF. The CDR3 region has the DNA TGCGCCAGCAGCTTAAGCCGGGACACCTCCTACGAGCAGTACTTC.